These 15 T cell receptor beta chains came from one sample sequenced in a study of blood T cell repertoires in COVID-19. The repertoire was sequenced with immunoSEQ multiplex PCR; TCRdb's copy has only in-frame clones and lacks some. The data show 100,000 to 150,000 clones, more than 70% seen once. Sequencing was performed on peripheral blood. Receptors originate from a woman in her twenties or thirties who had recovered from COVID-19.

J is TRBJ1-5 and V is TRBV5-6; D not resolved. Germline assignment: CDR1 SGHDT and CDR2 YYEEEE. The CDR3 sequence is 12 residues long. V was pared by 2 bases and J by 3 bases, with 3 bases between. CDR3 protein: CASSFNNQPQHF. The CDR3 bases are TGTGCCAGCAGCTTCAACAATCAGCCCCAGCATTTT.

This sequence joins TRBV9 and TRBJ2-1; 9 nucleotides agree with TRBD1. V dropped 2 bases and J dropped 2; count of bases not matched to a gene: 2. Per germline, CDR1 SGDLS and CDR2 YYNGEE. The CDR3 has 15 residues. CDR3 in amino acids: CASSVGQGPYNEQFF. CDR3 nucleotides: TGTGCCAGCAGCGTGGGACAGGGACCCTACAATGAGCAGTTCTTC.

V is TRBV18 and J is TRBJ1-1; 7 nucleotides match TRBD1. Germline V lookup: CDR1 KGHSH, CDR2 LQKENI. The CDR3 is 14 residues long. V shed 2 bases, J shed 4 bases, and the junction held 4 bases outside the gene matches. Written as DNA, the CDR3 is TGTGCCAGCTCACCAGGACAGGATACCACTGAAGCTTTCTTT. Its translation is CASSPGQDTTEAFF.

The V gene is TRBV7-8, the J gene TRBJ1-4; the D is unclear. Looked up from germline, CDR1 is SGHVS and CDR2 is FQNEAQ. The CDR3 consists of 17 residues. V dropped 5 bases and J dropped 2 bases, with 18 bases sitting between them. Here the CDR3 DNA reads TGTGCCAGCAGCCGCGTACCGGCGGGAACGACTAATGAAAAACTGTTTTTT. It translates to CASSRVPAGTTNEKLFF.

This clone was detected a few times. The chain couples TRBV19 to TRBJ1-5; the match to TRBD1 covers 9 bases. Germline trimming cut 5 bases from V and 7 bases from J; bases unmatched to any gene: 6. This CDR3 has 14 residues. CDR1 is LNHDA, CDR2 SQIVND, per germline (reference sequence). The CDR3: CASSLGQGSQPQHF. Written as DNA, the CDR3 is TGTGCCAGTAGTTTGGGACAGGGAAGCCAGCCCCAGCATTTT. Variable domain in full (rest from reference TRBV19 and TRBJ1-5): DGGITQSPKYLFRKEGQNVTLSCEQNLNHDAMYWYRQDPGQGLRLIYYSQIVNDFQKGDIAEGYSVSREKKESFPLTVTSAQKNPTAFYLCASSLGQGSQPQHFGDGTRLSIL.

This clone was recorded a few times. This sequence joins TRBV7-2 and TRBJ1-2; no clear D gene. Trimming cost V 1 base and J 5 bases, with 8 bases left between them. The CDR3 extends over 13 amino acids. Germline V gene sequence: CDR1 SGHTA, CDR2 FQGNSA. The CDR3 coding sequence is TGTGCCAGCAGCTTAGAGGCGGGGTATGGCTACACCTTC. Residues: CASSLEAGYGYTF.

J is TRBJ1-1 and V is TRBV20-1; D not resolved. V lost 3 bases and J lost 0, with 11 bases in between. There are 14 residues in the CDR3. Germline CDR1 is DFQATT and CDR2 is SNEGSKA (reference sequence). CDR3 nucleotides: TGCAGTGCTAGTCTTGGGCAGATGAACACTGAAGCTTTCTTT. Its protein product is CSASLGQMNTEAFF.

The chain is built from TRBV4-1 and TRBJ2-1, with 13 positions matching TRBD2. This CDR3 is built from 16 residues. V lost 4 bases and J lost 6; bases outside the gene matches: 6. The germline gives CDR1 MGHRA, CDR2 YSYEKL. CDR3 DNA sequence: TGCGCCAGCAGCCCGGGACTAGCGGGACTCCCCAATGAGCAGTTCTTC. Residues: CASSPGLAGLPNEQFF.

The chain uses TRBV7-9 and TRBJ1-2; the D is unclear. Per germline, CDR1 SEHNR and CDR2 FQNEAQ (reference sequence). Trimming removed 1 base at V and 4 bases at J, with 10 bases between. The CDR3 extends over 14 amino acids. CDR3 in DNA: TGTGCCAGCAGCTTAGGATCCGGGAGCTATGGCTACACCTTC. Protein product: CASSLGSGSYGYTF.

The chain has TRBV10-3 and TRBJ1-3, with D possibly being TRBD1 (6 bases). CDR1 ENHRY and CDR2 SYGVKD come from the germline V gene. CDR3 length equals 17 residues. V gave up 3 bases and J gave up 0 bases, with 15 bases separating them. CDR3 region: CAISDPGQTLSGNTIYF. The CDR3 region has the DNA TGTGCCATCAGTGATCCCGGACAGACTCTCTCTGGAAACACCATATATTTT.

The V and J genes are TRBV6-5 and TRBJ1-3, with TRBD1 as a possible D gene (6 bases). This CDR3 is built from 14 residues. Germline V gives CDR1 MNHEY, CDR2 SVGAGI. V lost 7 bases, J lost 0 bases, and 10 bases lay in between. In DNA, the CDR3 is TGTGCCAGCATAACAGGGCTCTCTGGAAACACCATATATTTT. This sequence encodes CASITGLSGNTIYF.

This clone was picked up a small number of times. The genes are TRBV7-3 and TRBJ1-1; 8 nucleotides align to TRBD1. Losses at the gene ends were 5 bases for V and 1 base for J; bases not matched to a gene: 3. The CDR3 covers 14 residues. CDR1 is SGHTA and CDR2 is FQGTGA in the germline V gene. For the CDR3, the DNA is TGTGCCAGCAGCCCACAGGGGGGGAACACTGAAGCTTTCTTT. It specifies CASSPQGGNTEAFF.

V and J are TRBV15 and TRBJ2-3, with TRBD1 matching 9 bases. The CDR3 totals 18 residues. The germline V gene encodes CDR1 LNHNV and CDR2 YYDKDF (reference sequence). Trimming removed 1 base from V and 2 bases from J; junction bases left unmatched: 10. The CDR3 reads CATSRVVGTGFPTDTQYF. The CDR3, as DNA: TGTGCCACCAGCAGAGTGGTCGGGACAGGGTTTCCCACAGATACGCAGTATTTT.

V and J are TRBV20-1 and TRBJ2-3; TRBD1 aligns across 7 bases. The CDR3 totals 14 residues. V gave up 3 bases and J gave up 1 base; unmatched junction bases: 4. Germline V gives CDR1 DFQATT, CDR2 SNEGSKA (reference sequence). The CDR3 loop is CSASPGTGTDTQYF. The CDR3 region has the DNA TGCAGTGCTAGTCCCGGGACAGGCACAGATACGCAGTATTTT.

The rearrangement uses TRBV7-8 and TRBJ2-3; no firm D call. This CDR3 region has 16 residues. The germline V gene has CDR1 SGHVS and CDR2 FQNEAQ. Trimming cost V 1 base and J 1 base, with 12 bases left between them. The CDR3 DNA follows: TGTGCCAGCAGCTTAGTCTCTAGGATAGGCACAGATACGCAGTATTTT. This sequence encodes CASSLVSRIGTDTQYF. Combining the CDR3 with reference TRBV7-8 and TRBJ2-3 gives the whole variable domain GAGVSQSPRYKVAKRGQDVALRCDPISGHVSLFWYQQALGQGPEFLTYFQNEAQLDKSGLPSDRFFAERPEGSVSTLKIQRTQQEDSAVYLCASSLVSRIGTDTQYFGPGTRLTVL.